A selection of T cell receptor beta chains follows, all from one sample in a study of beta chain features in type 1 diabetes. Some clones are missing from TCRdb's copy, which holds only in-frame ones; the method was immunoSEQ multiplex PCR. Here the sample spans about 700,000 clones, about an eighth being singletons. Sequencing used naive CD4+ T cells from blood. The source of these receptors is a man between 18 and 35 years old with type 1 diabetes. Each CDR3 is given with its conserved first and last residue. Fields, in order: clone size, V gene, D gene, J gene, CDR3 DNA, CDR3 protein. The D gene is left open where the match is weak. Some rows mark clone size as missing; the rest say once, few, many or name a class of expanded clone.

few,TRBV4-2,TRBD1,TRBJ1-1,TGTGCCAGCAGCCAAGAGGGGGACAGACCCTTGAACACTGAAGCTTTCTTT,CASSQEGDRPLNTEAFF
few,TRBV5-6,-,TRBJ1-2,TGTGCCAGCAGCTTCAGCGGGGATGGCTACACCTTC,CASSFSGDGYTF
few,TRBV5-8,-,TRBJ1-2,TGTGCCAGCAGCTTGGCCCCAGGGAGCTATGGCTACACCTTC,CASSLAPGSYGYTF
-,TRBV6-1,-,TRBJ2-4,TGTGCCAGCAGTGAGGGGGACATTCAGTACTTC,CASSEGDIQYF
-,TRBV19,-,TRBJ1-5,TGTGCCAGTAGTATCCCCGGAGGTCAGCCCCAGCATTTT,CASSIPGGQPQHF
-,TRBV5-1,TRBD1,TRBJ2-1,TGCGCCAGCAGCTTAACCGGGACAGGCAATGAGCAGTTCTTC,CASSLTGTGNEQFF
few,TRBV11-2,TRBD1,TRBJ2-1,TGTGCCAGCAGCTTAGGAGGGACAGGGTTAGGTGAGCAGTTCTTC,CASSLGGTGLGEQFF
-,TRBV7-9,-,TRBJ2-7,TGTGCCAGCAGCTTAACTCCCTCCTACGAGCAGTACTTC,CASSLTPSYEQYF
few,TRBV5-1,-,TRBJ2-3,TGCGCCAGCAGCTTGGACTCTGGCAACGGGCAGTATTTT,CASSLDSGNGQYF
few,TRBV9,TRBD1,TRBJ1-5,TGTGCCAGCAGCCCACAGGGGGGCAATCAGCCCCAGCATTTT,CASSPQGGNQPQHF
few,TRBV6-1,-,TRBJ2-1,TGTGCCAGCAACCCCGAGGGAAACAGCTACAATGAGCAGTTCTTC,CASNPEGNSYNEQFF
-,TRBV15,-,TRBJ2-6,TGTGCCACCAGCAGAGACCGGGCCGGGGCCAACGTCCTGACTTTC,CATSRDRAGANVLTF
few,TRBV7-2,-,TRBJ2-1,TGTGCCAGCAGTCTTCGGGGGGCGGGCAATGAGCAGTTCTTC,CASSLRGAGNEQFF
few,TRBV12-5,-,TRBJ2-6,TGTGCTAGTGGTTCTGGGGATGGGGCCAACGTCCTGACTTTC,CASGSGDGANVLTF
few,TRBV28,TRBD1,TRBJ2-7,TGTGCCAGCAGCCCGGGACAGGGCCCCTACGAGCAGTACTTC,CASSPGQGPYEQYF
few,TRBV7-9,-,TRBJ1-1,TGTGCCAGCAGCAACGAAGGATTTACGGACACTGAAGCTTTCTTT,CASSNEGFTDTEAFF
-,TRBV19,-,TRBJ1-1,TGTGCCAGTAGTTGGGGTCCTGAAGCTTTCTTT,CASSWGPEAFF
-,TRBV9,-,TRBJ2-2,TGTGCCAGCAGCGTACGGGGATTTGACGGGGAGCTGTTTTTT,CASSVRGFDGELFF
-,TRBV6-5,-,TRBJ1-2,TGTGCCAGCACACAGGGTTATGGCTACACCTTC,CASTQGYGYTF
few,TRBV28,-,TRBJ2-5,TGTGCCAGCAGTTTAGTCGGCAGGTTCCAAGAGACCCAGTACTTC,CASSLVGRFQETQYF
-,TRBV2,TRBD1,TRBJ1-5,TGTGCCAGCACACAGGGGCGCAATCAGCCCCAGCATTTT,CASTQGRNQPQHF
few,TRBV10-3,-,TRBJ1-2,TGTGCCATCACCGGGGGGGCTAACTATGGCTACACCTTC,CAITGGANYGYTF
-,TRBV9,-,TRBJ1-1,TGTGCCAGCAGCGTAGACGGGCGAGACACTGAAGCTTTCTTT,CASSVDGRDTEAFF
-,TRBV2,-,TRBJ1-6,TGTGCCAGCAGTGAAATAGGGAGGGGTGGTTCACCCCTCCACTTT,CASSEIGRGGSPLHF
few,TRBV30,-,TRBJ1-1,TGTGCCTGGAGTGTGGCCTTGGACACTGAAGCTTTCTTT,CAWSVALDTEAFF
-,TRBV5-8,TRBD1,TRBJ2-3,TGTGCCAGCAGCTTACAGGGGGCGGGCGCAGATACGCAGTATTTT,CASSLQGAGADTQYF
-,TRBV7-9,-,TRBJ2-5,TGTGCCAGCAGCCGTCAGGGGGGATCCCAAGAGACCCAGTACTTC,CASSRQGGSQETQYF
few,TRBV30,-,TRBJ2-7,TGTGCCTGGAGGGGCCCCGGACCGCGAGCTAGGGGGAACGAGCAGTACTTC,CAWRGPGPRARGNEQYF
few,TRBV29-1,-,TRBJ2-7,TGCAGCGTTGTCCAGGGGCAGACATACGAGCAGTACTTC,CSVVQGQTYEQYF
few,TRBV29-1,-,TRBJ2-1,TGCAGCGTTGTTTGGGGGACACGCCACTACAATGAGCAGTTCTTC,CSVVWGTRHYNEQFF
few,TRBV5-1,TRBD1,TRBJ1-1,TGCGCCAGCAGCTCCAGGGGGCCGAGCACTGAAGCTTTCTTT,CASSSRGPSTEAFF
-,TRBV5-1,TRBD1,TRBJ2-1,TGCGCCAGCAGTAATGACGGGACAGGGGTGAATGAGCAGTTCTTC,CASSNDGTGVNEQFF
-,TRBV5-1,-,TRBJ2-1,TGCGCCAGCTCGGACACTCAGATCCAGCAGTTCTTC,CASSDTQIQQFF
few,TRBV30,-,TRBJ2-3,TGTGCCTGGAGTAAGACCTCGGCAGGGCTCACAGATACGCAGTATTTT,CAWSKTSAGLTDTQYF
few,TRBV9,-,TRBJ2-4,TGTGCCAGCAGTTTTAGTTATCAGGGGTCGGACATTCAGTACTTC,CASSFSYQGSDIQYF
few,TRBV6-1,-,TRBJ2-7,TGTGCCAGCACTCTCCGAGGGGGTTCAAGCTACGAGCAGTACTTC,CASTLRGGSSYEQYF
-,TRBV30,TRBD1,TRBJ1-6,TGTGCCTGGAGTACAGGGGGCGATTCACCCCTCCACTTT,CAWSTGGDSPLHF
-,TRBV5-5,-,TRBJ1-2,TGTGCCAGCAGCTCACAAACCGGGTTGTCCTATGGCTACACCTTC,CASSSQTGLSYGYTF
-,TRBV29-1,-,TRBJ1-1,TGCAGCGTTGCATGGCTGAACACTGAAGCTTTCTTT,CSVAWLNTEAFF
-,TRBV4-1,TRBD1,TRBJ1-1,TGCGCCAGCAGCCAGAGCAGGGGGCTGGGCACTGAAGCTTTCTTT,CASSQSRGLGTEAFF
few,TRBV5-4,-,TRBJ2-3,TGTGCCAGCAGCTTAGGTGGGCTTGGCACAGATACGCAGTATTTT,CASSLGGLGTDTQYF
few,TRBV10-3,TRBD1,TRBJ2-1,TGTGCCATCAGTGAGTCGACAGGGAAGTACGGGAATGAGCAGTTCTTC,CAISESTGKYGNEQFF
-,TRBV18,-,TRBJ2-3,TGTGCCAGCTCACCAGGCGCTAGCACAGATACGCAGTATTTT,CASSPGASTDTQYF
-,TRBV25-1,TRBD1,TRBJ1-2,TGTGCCAGCATCGGGACAGGGCATGGCTACACCTTC,CASIGTGHGYTF
few,TRBV6-1,-,TRBJ1-1,TGTGCCAGCAGTGAAATTGCAGGGGCGGGGACTGAAGCTTTCTTT,CASSEIAGAGTEAFF
few,TRBV4-2,-,TRBJ2-5,TGTGCCAGCAGCCAAGGTGGTGGGGGACCTGAAGAGACCCAGTACTTC,CASSQGGGGPEETQYF
-,TRBV19,TRBD1,TRBJ1-2,TGTGCCAGTAGTACGACAGGGAGCTATGGCTACACCTTC,CASSTTGSYGYTF
few,TRBV29-1,TRBD1,TRBJ1-1,TGCAGCGGGCGGCAACAGGGGACGGAAGCTTTCTTT,CSGRQQGTEAFF
-,TRBV27,TRBD1,TRBJ2-3,TGTGCCAGCAGTTCGGGACAGGGGGCGGCAGATACGCAGTATTTT,CASSSGQGAADTQYF
few,TRBV28,-,TRBJ1-6,TGTGCCAGCAGTTTATTGGAGTCACCCCTCCACTTT,CASSLLESPLHF
few,TRBV13,TRBD1,TRBJ1-3,TGTGCCAGCAGCGGCCGGGACAGCCGAAACACCATATATTTT,CASSGRDSRNTIYF
once,TRBV5-1,-,TRBJ2-5,TGCGCCAGCAGCGGTGGCACCGGGAACAAAGAGACCCAGTACTTC,CASSGGTGNKETQYF
-,TRBV18,-,TRBJ2-7,TGTGCCAGCTCACCACCTTCAGGCTCCTACGAGCAGTACTTC,CASSPPSGSYEQYF